The 14 T cell receptor beta chains given below trace back to one sample, sequenced in a study of blood T cell repertoires in COVID-19. Some clones are missing from TCRdb's copy, which holds only in-frame ones; the method was immunoSEQ multiplex PCR. The table has about 120,000 clones, roughly 90% seen once. Sequencing was carried out using peripheral blood. The receptors come from a human donor with acute or convalescent COVID-19. The donor label of this sample is uncertain.

V usage is TRBV19 and J usage is TRBJ1-2; TRBD1 might be the D (5 bases). V lost 5 bases to trimming and J lost 1 base, with 17 bases between them. The germline gives CDR1 LNHDA, CDR2 SQIVND (reference sequence). The CDR3 has 16 amino acids. The CDR3 loop reads CASSPRGFELNYGYTF. CDR3 DNA sequence: TGTGCCAGTAGTCCCCGGGGGTTCGAGCTTAACTATGGCTACACCTTC. The variable domain in full, completed from reference TRBV19 and TRBJ1-2, reads DGGITQSPKYLFRKEGQNVTLSCEQNLNHDAMYWYRQDPGQGLRLIYYSQIVNDFQKGDIAEGYSVSREKKESFPLTVTSAQKNPTAFYLCASSPRGFELNYGYTFGSGTRLTVV.

This clone was counted once. The CDR3: CASSYSKQGAYGYTF. CDR3 bases: TGTGCCAGCAGTTACTCCAAACAGGGAGCGTATGGCTACACCTTC. The chain recombines TRBV6-5 with TRBJ1-2; D may be TRBD1 (6 bases). Germline CDR1 is MNHEY and CDR2 is SVGAGI. The germline V and J ends were trimmed by 0 bases and 5 bases, with 13 bases remaining between them. The CDR3 is 15 residues long.

This clone has a handful of counts. Within the sample, other DNA sequences also encode this same CDR3. V is TRBV5-4 and J is TRBJ2-1; 8 positions match TRBD2. Germline V gene lookup returns CDR1 SGHNT and CDR2 YYREEE (reference sequence). J gave up 6 bases and V 0 bases, and 5 bases lay outside the gene matches. The CDR3 extends over 15 amino acids. The CDR3 is CASSLGLAGSNEQFF. The CDR3 coding sequence is TGTGCCAGCAGCTTGGGCCTAGCGGGCAGCAATGAGCAGTTCTTC.

The J gene is TRBJ2-1, the V gene TRBV2, with TRBD2 matching over 8 bases. Trimming took 7 bases from V and 5 from J; bases not matched to a gene: 4. Germline CDR1 and CDR2: SNHLY and FYNNEI. This CDR3 has 13 residues. This chain's CDR3 is CASTSGYNNEQFF. In DNA form, the CDR3 reads TGTGCCAGCACTAGCGGGTATAACAATGAGCAGTTCTTC.

The rearrangement links TRBV7-2 to TRBJ1-3; 7 nucleotides line up with TRBD1. Per germline, CDR1 SGHTA and CDR2 FQGNSA. This CDR3 is 14 amino acids long. Trimming at V came to 5 bases and at J to 4 bases, leaving 5 bases not matched to a gene. Written as DNA, the CDR3 is TGTGCCAGCAGCCCGACAGGGAACGGAAACACCATATATTTT. This translates into CASSPTGNGNTIYF.

The CDR3 bases are TGTGCCAGTAGTATAGTTAGCACAGGGAATCGGAATGCTTTCTTT. Protein product: CASSIVSTGNRNAFF. This chain joins TRBV19 and TRBJ1-1, with TRBD1 as a possible D gene (6 bases). The CDR3 is made up of 15 amino acids. Germline V gene data show CDR1 as LNHDA and CDR2 as SQIVND (reference sequence). V was pared by 1 base and J by 11 bases, with 20 bases between.

In the case of this clone: The same CDR3 also results from other DNA sequences found in this sample. V is TRBV19 and J is TRBJ1-5; TRBD1 matches 7 bases. CDR1 is LNHDA, CDR2 SQIVND, per germline (reference sequence). J gave up 5 bases and V 2 bases, and 0 bases lay outside the gene matches. This CDR3 has 13 amino acids. The CDR3: CASSIQGDQPQHF. The CDR3 coding sequence is TGTGCCAGTAGTATACAGGGGGATCAGCCCCAGCATTTT.

J is TRBJ1-6 and V is TRBV21-1; no DNA check was done on the table's D call, TRBD1. TRBV21-1 is deemed a pseudogene. The CDR3 runs to 16 residues. CDR3 region: CASSKGVQGMHSPLHF. The DNA of the CDR3 is TGTGCCAGCAGCAAGGGGGTACAGGGGATGCATTCACCCCTCCACTTT.

The chain carries TRBV6-5 and TRBJ1-1, with D hard to call. The CDR3 contains 13 residues. Germline V gene lookup returns CDR1 MNHEY and CDR2 SVGAGI. Trimming stripped 1 base from V and 3 bases from J, with 6 bases between. This CDR3 is CASSYWADTEAFF. In DNA form, the CDR3 reads TGTGCCAGCAGTTACTGGGCAGACACTGAAGCTTTCTTT.

The chain links TRBV9 to TRBJ1-6; a possible D gene is TRBD1 (6 bases). V lost 2 bases and J lost 9, with 15 bases in between. This CDR3 is 15 amino acids long. Germline V gene data show CDR1 as SGDLS and CDR2 as YYNGEE. The CDR3 nucleotides read TGTGCCAGCAGCGTCGAGTCAGGGGCAGGTTCACCCCTCCACTTT. Encoded protein: CASSVESGAGSPLHF.

Concerning this clone itself: One end of the junction varies from germline; a read error may be responsible. The chain couples TRBV12-3 or TRBV12-4 to TRBJ1-3, with 7 bases lining up with TRBD1. The CDR3 is 11 residues long. DNA for the CDR3: TGTGCCAGCAGTCGCGGACAGGATGAGCATTTT. This encodes CASSRGQDEHF.

The chain is built from TRBV29-1 and TRBJ2-7, with 8 bases matching TRBD1. The J segment lost 2 bases and the V segment lost 3 bases, leaving 9 bases of the junction unmatched. CDR1 and CDR2 (germline): SQVTM, ANQGSEA. This CDR3 has 15 amino acids. As DNA, the CDR3 is TGCAGCGTTGACGGGACAGGCCCCGATCCCTACGAGCAGTACTTC. Amino acid sequence: CSVDGTGPDPYEQYF.

Notes on this clone: One end of the junction fails to match germline, which may point to a read error. This rearrangement joins TRBV4-2 to TRBJ1-2; 7 nucleotides match TRBD1. Germline V gives CDR1 LGHNA, CDR2 YNFKEQ. This CDR3 comprises 14 residues. The CDR3 protein is CASSKEGAVYGYTF. The CDR3 region has the DNA TGTGCCAGCAGCAAAGAGGGGGCGGTCTATGGCTACACCTTC.

The chain has TRBV11-2 and TRBJ2-1; tentative D call: TRBD2 (6 bases). The CDR3 runs to 15 residues. Germline CDR1 reads SGHAT; CDR2 reads FQNNGV. Trimming pared 3 bases from V and 2 bases from J, leaving 11 bases between. The CDR3 here is CASSLRDSPYNEQFF. DNA for the CDR3: TGTGCCAGCAGCTTGAGGGACTCCCCCTACAATGAGCAGTTCTTC.